Sequencing of this T cell receptor (beta chain) was carried out in a study of blood T cell repertoires in COVID-19. Per the original methods: Researchers report that nucleated cell counts were estimated from reference gene primer amplification. Data came from immunoSEQ multiplex PCR; TCRdb stores just in-frame clones and leaves some out. V, J and clone size were drawn from that table, and D and trimming were deduced from the DNA. Among 50,000 to 65,000 clones listed, approximately 83% were seen once. This CDR3 has 15 residues. CDR1 is KGHDR and CDR2 is SFDVKD in the germline V gene. With 4 bases clipped from V and 5 bases from J, the junction kept 8 bases outside the gene matches.

V is TRBV24-1 and J is TRBJ1-2; 8 positions match TRBD1. The clonotype originates from a human donor in a cohort sampled during active COVID-19. Material for sequencing was peripheral blood. For the CDR3, the DNA is TGTGCCACCAGTGACTCCAGGGGGCGACGGTATGGCTACACCTTC. Protein sequence: CATSDSRGRRYGYTF.